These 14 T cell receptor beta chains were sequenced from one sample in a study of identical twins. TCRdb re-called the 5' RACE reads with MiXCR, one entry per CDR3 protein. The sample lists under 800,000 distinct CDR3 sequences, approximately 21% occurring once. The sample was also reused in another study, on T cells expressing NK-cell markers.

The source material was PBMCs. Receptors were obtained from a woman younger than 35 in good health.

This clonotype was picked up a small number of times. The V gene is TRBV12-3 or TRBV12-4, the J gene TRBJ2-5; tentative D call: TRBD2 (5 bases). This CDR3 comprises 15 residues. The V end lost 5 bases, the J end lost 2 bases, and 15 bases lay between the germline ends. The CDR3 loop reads CASSLGVLEQETQYF. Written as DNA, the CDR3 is TGTGCCAGCAGTCTCGGGGTTCTCGAGCAAGAGACCCAGTACTTC.

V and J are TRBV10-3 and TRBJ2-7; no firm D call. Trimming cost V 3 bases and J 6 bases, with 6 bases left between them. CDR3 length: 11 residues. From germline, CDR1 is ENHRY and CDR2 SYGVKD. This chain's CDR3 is CAISDNREQYF. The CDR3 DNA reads TGTGCCATCAGTGATAACCGCGAGCAGTACTTC.

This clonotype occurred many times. The CDR3 nucleotides read TGTGCCAGCAGGCAGAGGAAGGACAGGGGGACTGAAGCTTTCTTT. This gives the protein CASRQRKDRGTEAFF. The chain uses TRBV27 and TRBJ1-1; 10 nucleotides align to TRBD1. This CDR3 has 15 residues. The J segment lost 5 bases and the V segment lost 6 bases, leaving 9 bases of the junction unmatched. CDR1 is MNHEY and CDR2 is SMNVEV in the germline V gene (reference sequence).

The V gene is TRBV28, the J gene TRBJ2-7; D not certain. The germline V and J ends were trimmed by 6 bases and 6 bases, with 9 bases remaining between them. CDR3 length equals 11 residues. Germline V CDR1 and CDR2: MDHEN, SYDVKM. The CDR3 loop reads CASRSIREQYF. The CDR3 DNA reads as TGTGCCAGCAGGAGCATCCGCGAGCAGTACTTC.

The CDR3 coding sequence is TGTGCCACCAGCCCCTCCTTAGCGGGGGGGCTCGGTGGGCAGTTCTTC. Translated: CATSPSLAGGLGGQFF. This chain links TRBV24-1 with TRBJ2-1; 11 nucleotides line up with TRBD2. Germline values: CDR1 KGHDR, CDR2 SFDVKD. V shed 7 bases and J 12 bases; nucleotides not matched to a gene: 16. The CDR3 covers 16 residues.

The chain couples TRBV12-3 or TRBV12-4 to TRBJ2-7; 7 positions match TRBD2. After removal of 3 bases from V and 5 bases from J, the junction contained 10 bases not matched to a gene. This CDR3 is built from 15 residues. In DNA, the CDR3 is TGTGCCAGCAGTTTGCGCATACCCGGGAGGAACGAGCAGTACTTC. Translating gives CASSLRIPGRNEQYF.

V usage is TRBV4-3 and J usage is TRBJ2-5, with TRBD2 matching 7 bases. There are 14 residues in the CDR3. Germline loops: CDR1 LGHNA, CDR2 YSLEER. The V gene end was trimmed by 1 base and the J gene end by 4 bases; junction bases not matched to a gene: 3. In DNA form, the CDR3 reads TGCGCCAGCAGCCAAGGGGGAGGGTCAGAGACCCAGTACTTC. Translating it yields CASSQGGGSETQYF.

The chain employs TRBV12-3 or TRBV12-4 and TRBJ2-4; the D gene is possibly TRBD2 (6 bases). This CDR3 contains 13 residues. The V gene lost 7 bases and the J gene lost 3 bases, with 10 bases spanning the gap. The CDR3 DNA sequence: TGTGCCAGCAACCCGGGGGACAAAAACATTCAGTACTTC. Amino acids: CASNPGDKNIQYF.

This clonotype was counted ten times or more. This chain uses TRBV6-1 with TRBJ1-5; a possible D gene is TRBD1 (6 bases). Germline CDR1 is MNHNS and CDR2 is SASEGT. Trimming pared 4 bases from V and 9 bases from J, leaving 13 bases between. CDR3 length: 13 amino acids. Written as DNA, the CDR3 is TGTGCCAGCAGTGGCGGCCGAGGGGGGCCCCAGCATTTT. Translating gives CASSGGRGGPQHF.

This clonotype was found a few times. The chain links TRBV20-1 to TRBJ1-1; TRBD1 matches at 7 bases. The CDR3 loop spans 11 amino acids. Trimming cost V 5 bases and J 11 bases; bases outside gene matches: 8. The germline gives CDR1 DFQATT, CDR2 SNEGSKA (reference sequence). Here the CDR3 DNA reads TGCAGTGCTGGGGGGACAGAGGGCGCTTTCTTT. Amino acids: CSAGGTEGAFF.

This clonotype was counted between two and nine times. The CDR3 loop is CSASGRSYEQYF. CDR3 DNA sequence: TGCAGTGCTAGCGGGCGATCCTACGAGCAGTACTTC. The chain employs TRBV20-1 and TRBJ2-7; D gene ambiguous. Per germline, CDR1 DFQATT and CDR2 SNEGSKA (reference sequence). The CDR3 extends over 12 amino acids. The V gene lost 3 bases and the J gene lost 1 base, with 7 bases spanning the gap.

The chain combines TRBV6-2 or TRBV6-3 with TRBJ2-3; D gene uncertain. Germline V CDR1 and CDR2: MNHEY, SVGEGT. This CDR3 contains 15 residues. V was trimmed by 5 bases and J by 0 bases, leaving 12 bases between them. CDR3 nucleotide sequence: TGTGCCAGCAGTCTGAGCCAACCAAGCACAGATACGCAGTATTTT. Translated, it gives CASSLSQPSTDTQYF.

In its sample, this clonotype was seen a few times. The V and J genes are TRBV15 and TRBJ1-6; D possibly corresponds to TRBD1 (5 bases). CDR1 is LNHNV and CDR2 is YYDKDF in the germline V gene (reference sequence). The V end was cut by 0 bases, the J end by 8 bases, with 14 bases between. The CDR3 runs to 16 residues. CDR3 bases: TGTGCCACCAGCAGAGATCTCCAGGGAAGGCATTCACCCCTCCACTTT. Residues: CATSRDLQGRHSPLHF. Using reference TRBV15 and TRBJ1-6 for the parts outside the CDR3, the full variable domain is DAMVIQNPRYQVTQFGKPVTLSCSQTLNHNVMYWYQQKSSQAPKLLFHYYDKDFNNEADTPDNFQSRRPNTSFCFLDIRSPGLGDTAMYLCATSRDLQGRHSPLHFGNGTRLTVT.

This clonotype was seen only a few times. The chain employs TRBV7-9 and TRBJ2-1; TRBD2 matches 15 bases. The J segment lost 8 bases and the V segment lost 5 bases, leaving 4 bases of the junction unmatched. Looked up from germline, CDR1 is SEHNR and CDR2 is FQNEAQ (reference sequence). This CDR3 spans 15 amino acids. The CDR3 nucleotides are TGTGCCAGCAGCGGCGGGACTAGCGGGAGGTATGAGCAGTTCTTC. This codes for CASSGGTSGRYEQFF.